The source of this T cell receptor beta chain is a study of read filtering for tumor transcriptome and immune sequencing. Study as a whole: IR-seq gave about 3.5 to 10.27 million TCR reads per sample; RNA-seq gave roughly 80 to 1,300.

On this clonotype: Its target is not known.

Study-wide results and limits: The CD138-negative fraction was mixed bone marrow immune cells, not pure T cells. Correlation between methods rose after single-read clonotypes were removed. Compared with RNA-seq, IR-seq gave much higher clonotype depth and reliability.

The V and J ends lost 4 bases and 2 bases, in that order; junction bases with no gene match: 6. Germline V gene lookup returns CDR1 SGHRS and CDR2 YFSETQ. The CDR3 spans 15 residues. Molecular barcoded adaptors covering alpha/delta and beta/gamma chains were used on roughly 400 ng RNA. From the reads, TCRdb called clonotypes with MiXCR, one entry per CDR3 protein. This sample has 65,000 or so distinct CDR3 sequences, with around 19% found just once. The gene calls are TRBV5-1 and TRBJ1-1; 9 bases agree with TRBD1. The TCR was taken from a donor at least 40 years old with multiple myeloma. The sample was a population of CD138-negative cells sorted from bone marrow. The CDR3 coding sequence is TGCGCCAGCAGCGCCGTACAGGGGGCAAACACTGAAGCTTTCTTT. It is translated as CASSAVQGANTEAFF.